The next 15 T cell receptor beta chains were all read from a single sample in a study of blood T cell repertoires in COVID-19. Generated by immunoSEQ multiplex PCR, the TCRdb table keeps only in-frame clones and is missing some. The sample has 61,000 or so clones, about 85% seen once; the top ten hold 3.5% to 4%. The sample comprised peripheral blood. The receptors come from a woman of 80 years or more with acute or convalescent COVID-19.

This chain joins TRBV6-2 or TRBV6-3 and TRBJ2-7; D gene ambiguous. There are 15 residues in the CDR3. V was pared by 0 bases and J by 1 base, with 10 bases between. Looked up from germline, CDR1 is MNHEY and CDR2 is SVGEGT. The CDR3 loop is CASSYSEPGSYEQYF. CDR3 nucleotide sequence: TGTGCCAGCAGTTACTCCGAGCCGGGTTCCTACGAGCAGTACTTC.

The rearrangement joins TRBV6-4 to TRBJ1-1; the D is unclear. The length of the CDR3 is 13 residues. Germline-derived CDR1 and CDR2 are MRHNA and SNTAGT. Trimming removed 2 bases from V and 4 bases from J, with 8 bases in between. The CDR3 spells CASSDREGTEAFF. CDR3 DNA sequence: TGTGCCAGCAGTGACAGGGAGGGCACTGAAGCTTTCTTT.

The chain combines TRBV6-5 with TRBJ2-2; D ambiguous. The CDR3 has 10 amino acids. V was clipped by 10 bases and J by 5 bases, with 5 bases between them. The germline gives CDR1 MNHEY, CDR2 SVGAGI. The CDR3 DNA is TGTGCCACAACAACCGGGGAGCTGTTTTTT. Translation gives CATTTGELFF.

The chain combines TRBV20-1 with TRBJ1-2; unclear D gene. Trimming shortened V by 3 bases and J by 5 bases, and 10 bases separated the two germline ends. The CDR3 totals 12 residues. CDR1 is DFQATT, CDR2 SNEGSKA, per germline (reference sequence). CDR3 protein: CSASIQIYGYTF. The CDR3 DNA reads as TGCAGTGCTAGTATACAGATATATGGCTACACCTTC.

This chain links TRBV5-1 with TRBJ2-2; D may be TRBD2 (5 bases). Germline V gives CDR1 SGHRS, CDR2 YFSETQ. Trimming removed 4 bases at V and 5 bases at J, with 12 bases between. This CDR3 comprises 14 residues. The CDR3 nucleotides read TGCGCCAGCAGCCCCGGGGTCTGGACCGGGGAGCTGTTTTTT. Protein sequence: CASSPGVWTGELFF.

The chain has TRBV6-6 and TRBJ2-1; the D gene is possibly TRBD2 (9 bases). The CDR3 is 17 residues long. V gave up 5 bases and J gave up 7 bases, with 24 bases separating them. The germline V gene has CDR1 MNHNY and CDR2 SVGAGI (reference sequence). Here the CDR3 reads CASSPAGGQVNWNEQFF. In DNA form, the CDR3 reads TGTGCCAGCAGTCCAGCGGGGGGACAGGTGAACTGGAATGAGCAGTTCTTC.

This sequence joins TRBV30 and TRBJ1-2; D not certain. Germline V gives CDR1 GTSNPN, CDR2 SVGIG (reference sequence). The CDR3 contains 12 residues. The V gene lost 2 bases and the J gene lost 5 bases, with 9 bases spanning the gap. The CDR3 DNA reads as TGTGCCTGGAGTCCCGCGGTTTATGGCTACACCTTC. Amino acids: CAWSPAVYGYTF.

This clone showed up just once. V and J are TRBV7-2 and TRBJ1-1, with 9 bases aligning to TRBD1. This CDR3 has 14 amino acids. With V trimmed by 4 bases and J by 1 base, 1 base remained unmatched. CDR1 SGHTA and CDR2 FQGNSA come from the germline V gene. CDR3 sequence reads: CASSSGQGNTEAFF. DNA for the CDR3: TGTGCCAGCAGCTCGGGACAGGGGAACACTGAAGCTTTCTTT.

The V call is TRBV7-9, the J call TRBJ2-7; TRBD1 agrees at 10 bases. Per germline, CDR1 SEHNR and CDR2 FQNEAQ (reference sequence). Trimming removed 8 bases from V and 6 bases from J; junction bases left unmatched: 4. The CDR3 is made up of 12 amino acids. The CDR3 region is CASATGGVEQYF. The DNA for the CDR3 is TGTGCCAGCGCGACAGGGGGCGTCGAGCAGTACTTC.

The rearrangement joins TRBV10-3 to TRBJ1-5; D is undetermined. V lost 2 bases, J lost 3 bases, and 8 bases lay in between. This CDR3 is built from 14 residues. From germline, CDR1 is ENHRY and CDR2 SYGVKD. The CDR3 reads CAISEGRFNQPQHF. DNA of the CDR3: TGTGCCATCAGTGAGGGCCGATTCAATCAGCCCCAGCATTTT.

The rearrangement links TRBV5-1 to TRBJ2-1; D might be TRBD2 (6 bases). This CDR3 comprises 13 residues. Between the trimmed V and J ends, which lost 2 bases and 5 bases, there was a span of 8 bases. Germline V CDR1 and CDR2: SGHRS, YFSETQ. The CDR3 loop reads CASSFGGNNEQFF. The CDR3 DNA is TGCGCCAGCAGCTTTGGAGGGAACAATGAGCAGTTCTTC.

The chain joins TRBV6-1 to TRBJ2-1, with D unresolved. The V end lost 7 bases, the J end lost 5 bases, and 12 bases lay between the germline ends. The CDR3 covers 13 residues. The germline V gene has CDR1 MNHNS and CDR2 SASEGT. The DNA for the CDR3 is TGTGCCAGCACCCCAATAGCAAACAATGAGCAGTTCTTC. The encoded protein is CASTPIANNEQFF.

The chain has TRBV6-2 or TRBV6-3 and TRBJ1-2; D is possibly TRBD1 (6 bases). Germline loops: CDR1 MNHEY, CDR2 SVGEGT. There are 15 residues in the CDR3. V was pared by 5 bases and J by 4 bases, with 17 bases between. DNA of the CDR3: TGTGCCAGCAGTGACATACAGGGATATGGCTATGGCTACACCTTC. Translating gives CASSDIQGYGYGYTF.

The chain employs TRBV9 and TRBJ2-5, with D uncertain. CDR3 length equals 13 residues. V dropped 0 bases and J dropped 5 bases, with 8 bases sitting between them. The V gene's germline CDR1 is SGDLS and CDR2 YYNGEE. The CDR3 DNA is TGTGCCAGCAGCGTAGGAGGTCGGGAGACCCAGTACTTC. It specifies CASSVGGRETQYF.

This chain uses TRBV18 with TRBJ2-7; 7 bases fit TRBD1. The trim removed 4 bases at V and 5 bases at J, leaving 8 bases unmatched. Germline V gene data show CDR1 as KGHSH and CDR2 as LQKENI. The CDR3 sequence is 14 residues long. Written as DNA, the CDR3 is TGTGCCAGCTCACTAAAAGACAGGGACAACGAGCAGTACTTC. It specifies CASSLKDRDNEQYF.